Detailed here is one T cell receptor (beta chain). Using immunoSEQ multiplex PCR, the repertoire was profiled, and TCRdb retains in-frame clones only, with some absent. In the table there are 55,000 to 65,000 clones, approximately 93% of which are singletons. The data belong to a study of T cell changes during pregnancy in multiple sclerosis. From germline, CDR1 is MNHEY and CDR2 SVGAGI. Trimming removed 3 bases from V and 4 bases from J; junction bases left unmatched: 2. CDR3 length: 14 residues. The receptor's source is a female donor with multiple sclerosis, enrolled in a pregnancy study. The chain combines TRBV6-5 with TRBJ1-1, with 10 bases identical to TRBD1. The sequenced sample was CD8+ T cells from peripheral blood mononuclear cells, obtained in the third trimester of pregnancy. CDR3 protein: CASSYGDRGTEAFF. DNA of the CDR3: TGTGCCAGCAGTTATGGGGACAGGGGCACTGAAGCTTTCTTT.